The T cell receptor (beta chain) described here comes from a study of blood T cell repertoires in COVID-19. Overall study context: Sites across the United States, Italy and Spain contributed samples from acute and convalescent COVID-19. PBMCs, B-cell-depleted T cells, or T cells provided the cDNA or gDNA that made up the material.

In the source study's methods: From reference gene primer amplification, estimates of nucleated cell counts were derived. The repertoire was sequenced with immunoSEQ multiplex PCR; TCRdb's copy has only in-frame clones and lacks some. V and J calls plus clone size are reproduced from that table; the DNA served to infer D and trimming. The data contain about 140,000 clones, around nine tenths of them singletons. CDR1 is LNHDA, CDR2 SQIVND, per germline (reference sequence). With V trimmed by 5 bases and J by 5 bases, 4 bases remained unmatched. This CDR3 comprises 13 residues. This chain connects TRBV19 to TRBJ1-1; 8 bases agree with TRBD1. This clonotype was sampled from a woman between 35 and 50 years old with acute or convalescent COVID-19. The sample was peripheral blood. CDR3 bases: TGTGCCAGTAGTTGGACAGGGAAAACTGAAGCTTTCTTT. Residues: CASSWTGKTEAFF.